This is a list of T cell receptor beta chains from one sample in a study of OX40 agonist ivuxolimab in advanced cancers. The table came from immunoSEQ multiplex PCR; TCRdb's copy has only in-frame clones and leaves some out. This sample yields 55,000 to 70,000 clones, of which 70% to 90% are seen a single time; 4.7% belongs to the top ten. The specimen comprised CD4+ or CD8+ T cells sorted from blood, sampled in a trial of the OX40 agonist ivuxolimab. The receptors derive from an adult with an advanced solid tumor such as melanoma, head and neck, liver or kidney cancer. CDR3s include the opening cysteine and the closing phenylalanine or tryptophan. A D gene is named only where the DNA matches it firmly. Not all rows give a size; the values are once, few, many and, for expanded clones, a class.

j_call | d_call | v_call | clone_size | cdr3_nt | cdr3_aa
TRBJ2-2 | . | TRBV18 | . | TGTGCCAGCTCACCAGTCACCGGGGAGCTGTTTTTT | CASSPVTGELFF
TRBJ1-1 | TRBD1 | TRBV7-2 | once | TGTGCCAGCAGCTTGACAGGGGCGCGAACTGAAGCTTTCTTT | CASSLTGARTEAFF
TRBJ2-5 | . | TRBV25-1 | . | TGTGCCAGCAGTGAGGGGGGAGTAGAAGAGACCCAGTACTTC | CASSEGGVEETQYF
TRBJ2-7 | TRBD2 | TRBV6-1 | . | TGTGCCAGCCGGACTAGCGTGATTTCTTCCTACGAGCAGTACTTC | CASRTSVISSYEQYF
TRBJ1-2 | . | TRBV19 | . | TGTGCCAGTAGTATGGTAGGTTTGGCTGGCTACACCTTC | CASSMVGLAGYTF
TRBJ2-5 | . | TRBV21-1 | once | TGTGCCAGCAGCAAAGAGTGGGAGACCCAGTACTTC | CASSKEWETQYF
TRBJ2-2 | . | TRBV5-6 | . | TGTGCCAGCAGCTTTCTGGAGGGCTGGACCGGGGAGCTGTTTTTT | CASSFLEGWTGELFF
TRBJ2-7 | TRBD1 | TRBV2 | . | TGTGCCAGCAGTGTCCCAGACAGGGCGATTTTGTCCTACGAGCAGTACTTC | CASSVPDRAILSYEQYF
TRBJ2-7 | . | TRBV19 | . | TGTGCCAGTAGTTTCGACGACACAACAAGACGTCAAGAGCAGTACTTC | CASSFDDTTRRQEQYF
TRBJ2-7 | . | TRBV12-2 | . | TGTGCAAGTCGCTTAGTATTGGCCCCAAAGAAGCTCTACTCCTACGAGCAGTACTTC | CASRLVLAPKKLYSYEQYF
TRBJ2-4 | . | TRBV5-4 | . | TGTGCCAGCAGCTTTCCCAGGGCCAAAAACATTCAGTACTTC | CASSFPRAKNIQYF
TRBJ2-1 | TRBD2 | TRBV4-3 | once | TGCGCCAGCAGCCCGCCGGGACTAGCGGGAGAGGATGAGCAGTTCTTC | CASSPPGLAGEDEQFF
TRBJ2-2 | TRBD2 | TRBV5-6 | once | TGTGCCACCGAACTCAGGACTAGCGGGTTTTCAGGGGAGCTGTTTTTT | CATELRTSGFSGELFF
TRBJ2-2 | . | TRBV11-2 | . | TGTGCCAGCAGCTCAACCAGGACTCTCCCCGGGGAGCTGTTTTTT | CASSSTRTLPGELFF
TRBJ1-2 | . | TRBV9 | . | TGTGCCAGCAGCGTAGGTGTGGGGTTGGGCGGCTACACCTTC | CASSVGVGLGGYTF
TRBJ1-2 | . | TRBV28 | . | TGTGCCACCTCGCTGGGGGCCGGCAATTACTATGGCTACACCTTC | CATSLGAGNYYGYTF
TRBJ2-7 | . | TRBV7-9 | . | TGTGCCAGCACCCCGGACAGCCGCCTCGAGCAGTACTTC | CASTPDSRLEQYF
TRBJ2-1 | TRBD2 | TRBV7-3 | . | TGTGCCAGCAGCTTAACTACTAGCGGTTCCTACAATGAGCAGTTCTTC | CASSLTTSGSYNEQFF
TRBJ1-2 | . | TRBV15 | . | TGTGCCACCAGCGCCCGGCCAGGGAAAGACTATGGCTACACCTTC | CATSARPGKDYGYTF
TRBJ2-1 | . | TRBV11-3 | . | TGTGCCAGCAGCTTACAGGCGGGAGCGCAGGGGTACAATGAGCAGTTCTTC | CASSLQAGAQGYNEQFF
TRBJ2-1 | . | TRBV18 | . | TGTGCCAGCTCACCAGGGGCCCACTACAATGAGCAGTTCTTC | CASSPGAHYNEQFF
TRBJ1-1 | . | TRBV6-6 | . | TGTGCCAGCAGTACCAACACTGAAGCTTTCTTT | CASSTNTEAFF
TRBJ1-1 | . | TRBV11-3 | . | TGTGCCAGCAGCTTGCAGGGAACTGAAGCTTTCTTT | CASSLQGTEAFF
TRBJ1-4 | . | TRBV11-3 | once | TGTGCCAGCAGCGACCGAACAGGGTTTGACGAAAAACTGTTTTTT | CASSDRTGFDEKLFF
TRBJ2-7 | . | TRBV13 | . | TGTGCCAGCAGCTTAAGCGATAGCCTCTACGAGCAGTACTTC | CASSLSDSLYEQYF
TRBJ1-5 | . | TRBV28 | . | TGTGCCAGCAGTTTGGGTCAGCCCCAGCATTTT | CASSLGQPQHF
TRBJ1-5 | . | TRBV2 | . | TGTGCCAGCAGGTTCAGGAACAATCAGCCCCAGCATTTT | CASRFRNNQPQHF
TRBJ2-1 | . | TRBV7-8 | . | TGTGCCAGCAGCTTAGGTGGGAGCTTCGGGAATGAGCAGTTCTTC | CASSLGGSFGNEQFF
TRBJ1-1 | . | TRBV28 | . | TGTGCCAGCAGTCTCCCGACAGGGAACACTGAAGCTTTCTTT | CASSLPTGNTEAFF
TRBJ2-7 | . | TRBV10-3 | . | TGTGCCATCAGTGATCGGGCAGGTAGCTCCTACGAGCAGTACTTC | CAISDRAGSSYEQYF
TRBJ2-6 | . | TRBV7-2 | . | TGTGCCAGCAGCTTAGATCCCCAGGGTATGATGTCTGGGGCCAACGTCCTGACTTTC | CASSLDPQGMMSGANVLTF
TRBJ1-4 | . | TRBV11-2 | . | TGTGCCAGCAGCTTAGACGAAAAACTGTTTTTT | CASSLDEKLFF
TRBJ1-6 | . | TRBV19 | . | TGTGCCAGTAGTATAGATCCTGGGGATTCTTCACCCCTCCACTTT | CASSIDPGDSSPLHF
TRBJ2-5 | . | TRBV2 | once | TGTGCCAGCAGTGAAGCGAGAGCTAGCGCGGAGACCCAGTACTTC | CASSEARASAETQYF
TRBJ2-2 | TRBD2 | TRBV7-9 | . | TGTGCCAGCAGCCTTACTAGCGGCGCGAACACCGGGGAGCTGTTTTTT | CASSLTSGANTGELFF
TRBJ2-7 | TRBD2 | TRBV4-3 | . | TGCGCCAGCAGCCAAGACCCGGGAGGGAGCGGATACGAGCAGTACTTC | CASSQDPGGSGYEQYF
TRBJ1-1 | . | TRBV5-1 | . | TGCGCCAGCAGCTTGGTGGTGGAGGGCACTGAAGCTTTCTTT | CASSLVVEGTEAFF
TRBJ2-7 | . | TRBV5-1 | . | TGCGCCAGCAGTAGGCCGGGACCTACCTACGAGCAGTACTTC | CASSRPGPTYEQYF